These T cell receptor beta chains were read from a single sample in a study of T cells after yellow fever vaccination. TCRdb fed the 5' RACE reads into MiXCR, producing one record per CDR3 protein. The repertoire includes some 300,000 distinct CDR3 sequences, roughly 10% of them detected once, and about 3.5% sits in the top ten. Specimen: CD4+ T cells sorted from PBMCs, collected 45 days after the yellow fever booster vaccination. Every receptor here comes from a man aged 18 to 30 who received the YFV17D yellow fever vaccine. Both conserved end residues are part of each CDR3. The D gene is left open where the match is weak. The size entry is marked missing in some rows and otherwise reads once, few, many or a size class.

D,J,V,size,DNA,CDR3
TRBD1,TRBJ1-2,TRBV12-3/TRBV12-4,.,TGTGCCAGCAGTCCATATACCTTGACAGGGGAAGGCTACACCTTC,CASSPYTLTGEGYTF
TRBD1,TRBJ1-1,TRBV27,few,TGTGCCAGCAGGGACAGGGGGGGCGTATTGAACACTGAAGCTTTCTTT,CASRDRGGVLNTEAFF
.,TRBJ1-4,TRBV7-9,.,TGTGCCAGCAGCCCGCCCACAGGGCGGGGTGAAAAACTGTTTTTT,CASSPPTGRGEKLFF
TRBD1,TRBJ2-3,TRBV11-2,many,TGTGCCAGCAGCCCACAGGGGGATACGCAGTATTTT,CASSPQGDTQYF
.,TRBJ1-2,TRBV5-1,.,TGCGCCAGCAGCATAAGCGGTCAGGGAGGCTATGGCTACACCTTC,CASSISGQGGYGYTF
.,TRBJ1-6,TRBV11-2,.,TGTGCCAGCAGCTTGCAAGGCGCCAATTCACCCCTCCACTTT,CASSLQGANSPLHF
.,TRBJ1-2,TRBV7-9,.,TGTGCCAGCAGCTTGGACACCAACTATGGCTACACCTTC,CASSLDTNYGYTF
TRBD1,TRBJ2-7,TRBV27,.,TGTGCCAGCAGTTTCGCCACAGGGGGCGGGTACGAGCAGTACTTC,CASSFATGGGYEQYF
TRBD2,TRBJ2-3,TRBV5-5,.,TGTGCCAGCAGCTTGGTTGGGGGGGGAGGGGAAAATACGCAGTATTTT,CASSLVGGGGENTQYF
.,TRBJ2-3,TRBV4-3,.,TGCGCCAGCAGCCAAGATCACGGCCCTGCGCAGTATTTT,CASSQDHGPAQYF
TRBD2,TRBJ2-2,TRBV20-1,few,TGCAGTGCGAGACGGACTAGCGGGGGGAACACCGGGGAGCTGTTTTTT,CSARRTSGGNTGELFF
.,TRBJ2-2,TRBV20-1,.,TGCAGTGCCCCCGCTACAGGGAGGTTCACCGGGGAGCTGTTTTTT,CSAPATGRFTGELFF
.,TRBJ2-1,TRBV7-3,many,TGTGCCAGCAGCCCGAGGACGGGGAGTCGCGAGCAGTTCTTC,CASSPRTGSREQFF
TRBD1,TRBJ1-2,TRBV9,.,TGTGCCAGCAGCGCCGCGGGACAGAAATATGGCTACACCTTC,CASSAAGQKYGYTF